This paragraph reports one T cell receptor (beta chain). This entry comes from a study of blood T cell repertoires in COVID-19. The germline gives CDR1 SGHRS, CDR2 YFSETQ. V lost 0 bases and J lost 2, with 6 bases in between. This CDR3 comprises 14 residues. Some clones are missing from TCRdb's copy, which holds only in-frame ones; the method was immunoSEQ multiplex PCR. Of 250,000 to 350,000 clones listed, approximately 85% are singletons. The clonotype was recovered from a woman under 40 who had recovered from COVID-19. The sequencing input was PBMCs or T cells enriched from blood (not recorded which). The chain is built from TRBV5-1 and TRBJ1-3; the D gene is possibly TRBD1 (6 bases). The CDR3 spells CASSLDRAGNTIYF. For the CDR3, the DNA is TGCGCCAGCAGCTTGGACAGGGCTGGAAACACCATATATTTT.